The 21 T cell receptor beta chains presented below share a single source sample, sequenced in a study of identical twins. One entry per CDR3 protein results from TCRdb running MiXCR on the 5' RACE reads. The data hold 500,000 to 600,000 distinct CDR3 sequences, with under 25% observed a single time. The same sample was also studied in work on T cells expressing NK-cell markers.

The sequenced sample was CD4+ T cells sorted from blood. The origin of the receptors is a woman aged 18-29 years in good health.

This clonotype has more than one count but fewer than ten. The genes are TRBV7-3 and TRBJ1-1; the match to TRBD1 covers 7 bases. Losses at the gene ends were 4 bases for V and 10 bases for J; bases not matched to a gene: 6. The V gene's germline CDR1 is SGHTA and CDR2 FQGTGA. The CDR3 covers 12 residues. CDR3 residues: CASSSDRVVAFF. The CDR3 nucleotides are TGTGCCAGCAGCTCCGACAGGGTGGTAGCTTTCTTT.

The chain uses TRBV5-1 and TRBJ2-5; 9 bases match TRBD2. CDR3 length: 20 residues. The ends lost 1 base at V and 2 bases at J; junction bases unmatched: 18. The V gene's germline CDR1 is SGHRS and CDR2 YFSETQ. CDR3 loop: CASSLPRTLLAGPVQETQYF. Here the CDR3 DNA reads TGCGCCAGCAGCTTGCCGCGGACTCTTCTAGCGGGGCCTGTTCAAGAGACCCAGTACTTC. The whole variable domain, remainder taken from reference TRBV5-1 and TRBJ2-5, is KAGVTQTPRYLIKTRGQQVTLSCSPISGHRSVSWYQQTPGQGLQFLFEYFSETQRNKGNFPGRFSGRQFSNSRSEMNVSTLELGDSALYLCASSLPRTLLAGPVQETQYFGPGTRLLVL.

Ten or more counts support this clonotype. This sequence joins TRBV6-5 and TRBJ1-2, with 9 bases that match TRBD1. The V segment lost 4 bases and the J segment 6 bases; nucleotides outside the gene matches: 6. This CDR3 region has 14 residues. Germline CDR1 is MNHEY and CDR2 is SVGAGI. DNA of the CDR3: TGTGCCAGCAGTTCGACCGGGACAGGGAATGGCTACACCTTC. Protein product: CASSSTGTGNGYTF.

The chain links TRBV29-1 to TRBJ2-3; a weak D match, TRBD1 (5 bases). The CDR3 is 12 amino acids. V lost 6 bases, J lost 6 bases, and 13 bases lay in between. The germline CDR1 and CDR2 sequences are SQVTM and ANQGSEA. This chain's CDR3 is CSVGWGLDTQYF. CDR3 nucleotides: TGCAGCGTCGGGTGGGGCCTGGATACGCAGTATTTT.

This clonotype was counted a few times. CDR3 in DNA: TGTGCCAGCAGCGTCGGGACTAGGTACGATGAGCAGTTCTTC. As protein: CASSVGTRYDEQFF. This chain uses TRBV11-2 with TRBJ2-1; 8 positions agree with TRBD2. This CDR3 is 14 amino acids long. Germline CDR1 SGHAT, CDR2 FQNNGV. V dropped 5 bases and J dropped 8; count of bases not matched to a gene: 8.

The chain links TRBV7-9 to TRBJ2-1; D may be TRBD2 (6 bases). Germline values: CDR1 SEHNR, CDR2 FQNEAQ (reference sequence). Trimming removed 5 bases at V and 15 bases at J, with 20 bases between. The CDR3 extends over 13 amino acids. Here the CDR3 DNA reads TGTGCCAGCAGCCCAGCGGGTCGTTCCTTGGTGTTCTTC. Translating gives CASSPAGRSLVFF.

The rearrangement uses TRBV5-1 and TRBJ2-3; no firm D call. CDR1 is SGHRS, CDR2 YFSETQ, per germline. V lost 3 bases and J 5 bases, leaving 13 bases between the germline ends. The CDR3 is made up of 14 amino acids. DNA for the CDR3: TGCGCCAGCAGCTCTGACTTGTCCGGAGATACGCAGTATTTT. Amino acid sequence: CASSSDLSGDTQYF.

V usage is TRBV5-6 and J usage is TRBJ2-4; 9 nucleotides line up with TRBD2. Trimming removed 2 bases from V and 4 bases from J; junction bases left unmatched: 4. Per germline, CDR1 SGHDT and CDR2 YYEEEE. The CDR3 covers 15 residues. CDR3 DNA: TGTGCCAGCAGCTTTTTGAGCGGGGGGAAAAACATTCAGTACTTC. This sequence encodes CASSFLSGGKNIQYF.

The count of this clonotype is one. This chain connects TRBV5-5 to TRBJ2-5, with D unresolved. This CDR3 region has 14 residues. The V gene lost 4 bases and the J gene lost 5 bases, with 15 bases spanning the gap. Germline V gene data show CDR1 as SGHKS and CDR2 as YYEKEE (reference sequence). The DNA of the CDR3 is TGTGCCAGCAGCCCACCGGGCCCTGGGGAGACCCAGTACTTC. Residues: CASSPPGPGETQYF.

This clonotype was detected only a few times. The V gene is TRBV10-2, the J gene TRBJ2-7; perhaps TRBD1 as D (5 bases). This CDR3 contains 13 residues. The V end lost 7 bases, the J end lost 1 base, and 11 bases lay between the germline ends. Germline V gene sequence: CDR1 WSHSY, CDR2 SAAADI. The CDR3 DNA is TGCGCCAGCAATAGACAGCCATCCTACGAGCAGTACTTC. Translating gives CASNRQPSYEQYF.

This sequence joins TRBV6-6 and TRBJ2-7; D is unresolved. This CDR3 region has 13 residues. CDR1 and CDR2 from the germline V gene are MNHNY and SVGAGI (reference sequence). Trimming removed 0 bases at V and 3 bases at J, with 6 bases between. The CDR3 loop is CASSYSQDYEQYF. CDR3 sequence (DNA): TGTGCCAGCAGTTACTCGCAGGACTACGAGCAGTACTTC.

This clonotype was seen more than once but under ten times. V and J are TRBV7-8 and TRBJ2-3; TRBD1 matches 8 bases. The germline V gene encodes CDR1 SGHVS and CDR2 FQNEAQ. After removal of 4 bases from V and 7 bases from J, the junction contained 4 bases not matched to a gene. The CDR3 covers 13 residues. Here the CDR3 reads CASSSDRANTQYF. CDR3 nucleotides: TGTGCCAGCAGCTCGGACAGGGCAAATACGCAGTATTTT. Together with reference TRBV7-8 and TRBJ2-3, the CDR3 gives the full variable domain: GAGVSQSPRYKVAKRGQDVALRCDPISGHVSLFWYQQALGQGPEFLTYFQNEAQLDKSGLPSDRFFAERPEGSVSTLKIQRTQQEDSAVYLCASSSDRANTQYFGPGTRLTVL.

The CDR3 spells CASSLWTGLYEQYF. DNA for the CDR3: TGTGCCAGCAGCCTGTGGACAGGGCTTTACGAGCAGTACTTC. The chain joins TRBV21-1 to TRBJ2-7; the D segment call TRBD1 is taken from the table without a DNA check. TRBV21-1 is a pseudogene segment. This CDR3 has 14 amino acids.

The chain couples TRBV20-1 to TRBJ1-4; D possibly corresponds to TRBD1 (5 bases). V lost 1 base and J lost 1, with 7 bases in between. Germline V CDR1 and CDR2: DFQATT, SNEGSKA (reference sequence). This CDR3 has 14 residues. The CDR3 loop is CSARGGGTNEKLFF. The DNA for the CDR3 is TGCAGTGCTAGAGGGGGGGGAACTAATGAAAAACTGTTTTTT.

The rearrangement joins TRBV7-9 to TRBJ1-1; D gene uncertain. The ends were cut back, 3 bases at V and 5 bases at J, with 10 bases in the middle. CDR3 length equals 13 residues. The germline V gene encodes CDR1 SEHNR and CDR2 FQNEAQ (reference sequence). The CDR3 reads CASSFKSETEAFF. Here the CDR3 DNA reads TGTGCCAGCAGCTTTAAATCGGAGACTGAAGCTTTCTTT.

This CDR3 reads CTCSPGQGLTYGKETQYF. Here the CDR3 DNA reads TGTACCTGCAGTCCGGGACAGGGCTTGACATATGGTAAAGAGACCCAGTACTTC. The rearrangement uses TRBV3-1 and TRBJ2-5, with TRBD1 identical over 9 bases. The germline V gene has CDR1 LGHDT and CDR2 YNNKEL (reference sequence). The CDR3 contains 18 residues.

The V gene is TRBV5-1, the J gene TRBJ2-1; unclear D gene. Trimming left V 0 bases short and J 9 bases short, with 13 bases between. CDR1 SGHRS and CDR2 YFSETQ come from the germline V gene. This CDR3 is 14 amino acids long. This CDR3 is CASSLDASSSEQFF. In DNA, the CDR3 is TGCGCCAGCAGCTTGGACGCAAGCTCGAGTGAGCAGTTCTTC.

This clonotype was counted between two and nine times. The genes are TRBV20-1 and TRBJ1-2; 11 bases align to TRBD1. This CDR3 comprises 14 residues. V gave up 3 bases and J gave up 4 bases; unmatched junction bases: 4. Germline V gives CDR1 DFQATT, CDR2 SNEGSKA (reference sequence). Here the CDR3 DNA reads TGCAGTGCTAGCGGACAGGGGGCCGGCTATGGCTACACCTTC. Translated, it gives CSASGQGAGYGYTF.

The chain couples TRBV2 to TRBJ2-3; D may be TRBD1 or TRBD2 (6 bases each). The CDR3 is 13 amino acids. With 6 bases removed from V and 5 bases from J, the gap between germline ends came to 12 bases. Germline V CDR1 and CDR2: SNHLY, FYNNEI. CDR3 in amino acids: CASRRGPEDTQYF. The CDR3 DNA reads as TGTGCCAGCAGACGGGGGCCAGAAGATACGCAGTATTTT.

This clonotype showed up just once. The chain has TRBV7-7 and TRBJ1-1, with D maybe TRBD1 (5 bases). From germline, CDR1 is SSHAT and CDR2 FNYEAQ (reference sequence). V was cut by 1 base and J by 0 bases, with 12 bases left in between. The CDR3 covers 16 residues. The CDR3 DNA follows: TGTGCCAGCAGCTTAGTGGCAGGGTCCATGAACACTGAAGCTTTCTTT. Protein product: CASSLVAGSMNTEAFF. The full variable domain, its missing parts supplied by reference TRBV7-7 and TRBJ1-1, is GAGVSQSPRYKVTKRGQDVTLRCDPISSHATLYWYQQALGQGPEFLTYFNYEAQPDKSGLPSDRFSAERPEGSISTLTIQRTEQRDSAMYRCASSLVAGSMNTEAFFGQGTRLTVV.

This clonotype was recorded many times. V and J are TRBV5-1 and TRBJ1-1; TRBD1 aligns across 8 bases. Germline V CDR1 and CDR2: SGHRS, YFSETQ. Trimming at V came to 5 bases and at J to 7 bases, leaving 7 bases not matched to a gene. This CDR3 has 13 amino acids. For the CDR3, the DNA is TGCGCCAGCAGTGAGCGGACAGGGATTGAAGCTTTCTTT. Translation gives CASSERTGIEAFF.